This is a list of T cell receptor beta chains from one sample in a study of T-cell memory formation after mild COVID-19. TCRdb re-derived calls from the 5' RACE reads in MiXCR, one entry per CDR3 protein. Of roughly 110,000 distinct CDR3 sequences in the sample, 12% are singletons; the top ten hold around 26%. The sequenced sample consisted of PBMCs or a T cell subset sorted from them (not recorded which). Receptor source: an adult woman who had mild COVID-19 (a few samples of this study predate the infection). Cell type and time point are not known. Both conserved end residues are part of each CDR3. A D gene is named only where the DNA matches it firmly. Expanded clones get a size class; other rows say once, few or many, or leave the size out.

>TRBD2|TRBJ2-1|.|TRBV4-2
CASSQLPGLGGEQFF
TGTGCCAGCAGCCAACTCCCGGGACTAGGAGGCGAGCAGTTCTTC
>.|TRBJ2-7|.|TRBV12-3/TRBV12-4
CASSLRAETYEQYF
TGTGCCAGCAGTTTAAGGGCGGAGACCTACGAGCAGTACTTC
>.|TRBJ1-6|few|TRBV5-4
CASSLVGTESSYNSPLHF
TGTGCCAGCAGCTTGGTAGGGACGGAGAGCTCCTATAATTCACCCCTCCACTTT
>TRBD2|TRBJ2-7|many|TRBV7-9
CASSLSGRSFYEQYF
TGTGCCAGCAGCTTAAGCGGGAGATCGTTCTACGAGCAGTACTTC
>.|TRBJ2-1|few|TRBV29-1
CSVEDREYRNEQFF
TGCAGCGTTGAAGATCGGGAGTATCGGAATGAGCAGTTCTTC
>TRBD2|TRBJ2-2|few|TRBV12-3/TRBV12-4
CASSLGLAGSNTGELFF
TGTGCCAGCAGTTTAGGGTTAGCGGGGTCGAACACCGGGGAGCTGTTTTTT
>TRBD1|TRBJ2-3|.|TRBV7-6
CASRAGTGWTDTQYF
TGTGCCAGCAGGGCCGGGACAGGGTGGACAGATACGCAGTATTTT
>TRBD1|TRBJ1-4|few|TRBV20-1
CSARRQGDSREKLFF
TGCAGTGCTAGGCGACAGGGGGATTCAAGGGAAAAACTGTTTTTT
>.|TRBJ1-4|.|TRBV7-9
CASSFRQAGTNEKLFF
TGTGCCAGCAGCTTCCGACAGGCGGGTACTAATGAAAAACTGTTTTTT
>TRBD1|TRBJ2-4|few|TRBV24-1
CATEGGAGNIQYF
TGTGCCACCGAAGGGGGCGCGGGAAACATTCAGTACTTC
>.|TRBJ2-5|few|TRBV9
CASSVGLTQETQYF
TGTGCCAGCAGCGTAGGCCTAACCCAGGAGACCCAGTACTTC
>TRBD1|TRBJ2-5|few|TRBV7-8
CASSSNTDRVGETQYF
TGTGCCAGCAGCTCAAACACCGACAGGGTTGGGGAGACCCAGTACTTC
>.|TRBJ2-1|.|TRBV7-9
CASSPLMAGRYNEQFF
TGTGCCAGCAGCCCTCTCATGGCAGGGCGCTACAATGAGCAGTTCTTC
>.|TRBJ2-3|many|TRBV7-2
CASSLGGALTDTQYF
TGTGCCAGCAGCTTAGGGGGGGCCCTCACAGATACGCAGTATTTT
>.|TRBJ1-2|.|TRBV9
CASSVARDGSNYGYTF
TGTGCCAGCAGCGTAGCAAGGGACGGCTCTAACTATGGCTACACCTTC
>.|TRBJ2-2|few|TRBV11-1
CASSLARTENTGELFF
TGTGCCAGCAGCTTAGCCCGGACGGAGAACACCGGGGAGCTGTTTTTT
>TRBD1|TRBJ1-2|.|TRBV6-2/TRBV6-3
CASSYDLSGQGANYGYTF
TGTGCCAGCAGTTACGACCTAAGTGGACAGGGGGCTAACTATGGCTACACCTTC
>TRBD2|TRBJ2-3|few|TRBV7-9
CASSWSGGSTDTQYF
TGTGCCAGCAGCTGGAGCGGGGGAAGCACAGATACGCAGTATTTT
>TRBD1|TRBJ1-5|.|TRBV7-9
CASSTGQANQPQHF
TGTGCCAGCAGCACCGGACAGGCGAATCAGCCCCAGCATTTT
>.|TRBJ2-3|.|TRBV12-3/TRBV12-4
CASSFDQSTDTQYF
TGTGCCAGCAGTTTTGACCAGAGCACAGATACGCAGTATTTT
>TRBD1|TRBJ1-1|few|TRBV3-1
CASSQEGRTGLTEAFF
TGTGCCAGCAGCCAAGAAGGTCGGACAGGGCTCACTGAAGCTTTCTTT
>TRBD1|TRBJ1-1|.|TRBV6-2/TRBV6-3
CASTLFGDRGRLFTEAFF
TGTGCCAGCACCCTATTCGGGGACAGGGGGCGGCTTTTCACTGAAGCTTTCTTT
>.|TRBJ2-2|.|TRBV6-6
CATHTGLGTNTGELFF
TGTGCCACCCACACCGGGCTGGGAACGAACACCGGGGAGCTGTTTTTT
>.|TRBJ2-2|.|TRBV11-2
CASRPSTPGELFF
TGTGCCAGCAGGCCTTCGACCCCCGGGGAGCTGTTTTTT
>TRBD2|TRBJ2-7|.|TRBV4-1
CASSQESGRGYEQYF
TGCGCCAGCAGCCAAGAGAGCGGGAGAGGTTACGAGCAGTACTTC
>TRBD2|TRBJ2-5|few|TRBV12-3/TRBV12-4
CASSPGGSETQYF
TGTGCCAGCAGTCCCGGGGGGAGTGAGACCCAGTACTTC
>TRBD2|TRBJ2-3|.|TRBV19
CASSTAGLAGGLYTQYF
TGTGCCAGTAGTACCGCAGGACTAGCGGGGGGGCTTTATACGCAGTATTTT
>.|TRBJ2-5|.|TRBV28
CASSLWEGGGAGQETQYF
TGTGCCAGCAGTTTATGGGAGGGAGGGGGCGCGGGGCAAGAGACCCAGTACTTC
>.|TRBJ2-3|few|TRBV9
CASSARRNRDFSTDTQYF
TGTGCCAGCAGCGCGAGACGAAACAGGGATTTCAGCACAGATACGCAGTATTTT
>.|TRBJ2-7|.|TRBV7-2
CASSSPGGGYEQYF
TGTGCCAGCAGCTCCCCCGGCGGCGGCTACGAGCAGTACTTC
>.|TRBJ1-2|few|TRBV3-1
CASSQDGRDYGYTF
TGTGCCAGCAGCCAAGATGGGCGGGACTATGGCTACACCTTC
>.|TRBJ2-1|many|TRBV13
CASSLAGVQNEQFF
TGTGCCAGCAGCTTAGCGGGTGTGCAGAATGAGCAGTTCTTC
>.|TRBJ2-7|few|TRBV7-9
CASSFTQGYLSYEQYF
TGTGCCAGCAGCTTTACACAGGGTTACCTAAGCTACGAGCAGTACTTC
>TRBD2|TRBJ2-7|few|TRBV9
CASSPRTSLPYEQYF
TGTGCCAGCAGCCCCAGGACTAGCTTACCCTACGAGCAGTACTTC
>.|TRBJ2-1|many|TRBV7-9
CASSLVASYYNEQFF
TGTGCCAGCAGCTTAGTAGCGTCCTACTACAATGAGCAGTTCTTC
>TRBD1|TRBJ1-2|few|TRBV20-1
CSARVTGDWYGYTF
TGCAGTGCTAGAGTGACAGGGGATTGGTATGGCTACACCTTC
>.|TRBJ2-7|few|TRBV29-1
CSVEIPTSSYEQYF
TGCAGCGTTGAGATTCCGACGAGCTCCTACGAGCAGTACTTC
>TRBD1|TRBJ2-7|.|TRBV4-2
CASSQEGGTGDREQYF
TGTGCCAGCAGCCAAGAGGGTGGTACAGGGGACAGGGAGCAGTACTTC
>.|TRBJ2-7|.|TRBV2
CASGPGGRGNYEQYF
TGTGCCAGCGGCCCGGGGGGCAGGGGGAACTACGAGCAGTACTTC
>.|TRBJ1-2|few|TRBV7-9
CASSLGAWEDPKANYGYTF
TGTGCCAGCAGCTTAGGGGCATGGGAGGACCCCAAAGCTAACTATGGCTACACCTTC
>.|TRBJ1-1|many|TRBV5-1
CASSLGQMNTEAFF
TGCGCCAGCAGCTTGGGCCAGATGAACACTGAAGCTTTCTTT